A selection of T cell receptor beta chains follows, all from one sample in a study of blood T cells in healthy people across ages. TCRdb ran MiXCR on the 5' RACE reads and lists one entry per CDR3 protein. Of hundreds of thousands of distinct CDR3 sequences detected, roughly 32% appear once; the ten largest clones hold 15%. The sample consisted of blood. These receptors were taken from a woman of 80 years or more in good health. The CDR3 runs from the conserved cysteine through the conserved F or W. The D gene is left open where the match is weak. Some rows mark clone size as missing; the rest say once, few, many or name a class of expanded clone.

clone_size	j_call	v_call	d_call	cdr3_aa	cdr3_nt
many	TRBJ1-1	TRBV24-1	NA	CATSDSGWGTEAFF	TGTGCCACCAGTGATTCTGGATGGGGGACTGAAGCTTTCTTT
many	TRBJ2-1	TRBV30	TRBD2	CAWSRRGGFYNEQFF	TGTGCCTGGAGTAGGCGGGGGGGGTTCTACAATGAGCAGTTCTTC
NA	TRBJ2-7	TRBV7-9	NA	CASSLVGHREANYEQYF	TGTGCCAGCAGCTTAGTTGGGCACCGCGAGGCCAACTACGAGCAGTACTTC
many	TRBJ2-3	TRBV24-1	NA	CATSDPRPSTDTQYF	TGTGCCACCAGTGATCCCCGCCCGAGCACAGATACGCAGTATTTT
many	TRBJ1-5	TRBV12-3/TRBV12-4	NA	CASSQYALNQPQHF	TGTGCCAGCAGTCAATACGCCTTAAATCAGCCCCAGCATTTT
NA	TRBJ2-3	TRBV12-3/TRBV12-4	NA	CASTTGGGSDTRYF	TGTGCCAGCACCACTGGAGGGGGTTCAGATACGCGATATTTT
NA	TRBJ2-1	TRBV20-1	NA	CSAKRGAWNEQFF	TGCAGTGCGAAACGGGGGGCTTGGAATGAGCAGTTCTTC
NA	TRBJ2-3	TRBV20-1	NA	CGARVPSPTDTQYF	TGCGGTGCTAGAGTTCCCAGCCCCACAGACACGCAGTATTTT
many	TRBJ2-7	TRBV5-5	TRBD1	CASSLSTRQGAYEQYF	TGTGCCAGCAGCTTGTCCACACGACAGGGGGCCTACGAGCAGTACTTC
many	TRBJ2-7	TRBV11-2	NA	CASSWRRNGYEQYF	TGTGCCAGCAGCTGGAGACGGAACGGGTACGAGCAGTACTTC
NA	TRBJ1-2	TRBV7-8	TRBD1	CASSLDRGGMGYGYTF	TGTGCCAGCAGCCTGGACAGGGGTGGGATGGGTTATGGCTACACCTTC
NA	TRBJ1-2	TRBV2	NA	CASSTNYGYTF	TGTGCCAGCTCCACTAACTATGGCTACACCTTC
many	TRBJ2-3	TRBV12-3/TRBV12-4	NA	CASSAHGDTQYF	TGTGCCAGCAGTGCCCACGGGGATACGCAGTATTTT
NA	TRBJ1-4	TRBV2	NA	CASSERGTTNEKLFF	TGTGCCAGCAGTGAAAGGGGTACAACTAATGAAAAACTGTTTTTT
NA	TRBJ2-7	TRBV30	TRBD2	CAWSPGLAGYEQYF	TGTGCCTGGAGTCCGGGACTAGCGGGGTACGAGCAGTACTTC
NA	TRBJ2-2	TRBV6-6	TRBD2	CASSYTSGGSGELFF	TGTGCCAGCAGTTACACTAGCGGGGGGTCAGGGGAGCTGTTTTTT
many	TRBJ2-1	TRBV15	NA	CATSRDMEDNNEQFF	TGTGCCACCAGCAGAGATATGGAGGATAACAATGAGCAGTTCTTC
many	TRBJ2-5	TRBV6-6	TRBD1	CASSYSLSRQGRKTQYF	TGTGCCAGCAGTTACTCTCTCTCGAGACAGGGGAGGAAGACCCAGTACTTC
many	TRBJ2-1	TRBV5-5	TRBD2	CASSLATSGGTEQFF	TGTGCCAGCAGCTTGGCCACTAGCGGGGGGACTGAGCAGTTCTTC
NA	TRBJ1-2	TRBV7-2	NA	CASSTQGGGYTF	TGTGCCAGCAGCACCCAGGGTGGCGGCTACACCTTC
few	TRBJ2-1	TRBV7-3	NA	CASSLDGDQTYNEQFF	TGTGCCAGCAGCTTAGATGGGGACCAAACCTACAATGAGCAGTTCTTC